The source of this T cell receptor beta chain is a study of cytomegalovirus exposure and HLA in healthy donors. Across the whole study: Out of 150 million to 200 million T cells, an earlier analysis found 117 million unique TCR beta sequences in total. Early released data comprised approximately 85 million unique TCRs from HLA-typed donors. Findings of the study overall: A later analysis found that most CMV-associated TCR beta chains appeared HLA-restricted.

A note on this clone: The target antigen is unknown.

Both 60 Vbeta primers and 13 Jbeta primers went into the PCR. Clones were sequenced by immunoSEQ multiplex PCR, and TCRdb holds only the in-frame ones, with some missing. The sample has 60,000 to 70,000 clones. There were likely unrecorded immune exposures, though donors were nominally healthy when sampled. The ends were cut back, 11 bases at V and 2 bases at J, with 16 bases in the middle. The CDR3 contains 14 residues. Germline V gene sequence: CDR1 ENHRY, CDR2 SYGVKD. The chain carries TRBV10-3 and TRBJ1-3; D is possibly TRBD1 (6 bases). The clonotype originates from a boy younger than 18 in good health and CMV-seronegative. The sample was PBMCs. The DNA of the CDR3 is TGTGCCGGCAGAGGGGGGGAGGCTGGAAACACCATATATTTT. This encodes CAGRGGEAGNTIYF.